The 15 T cell receptor beta chains given below trace back to one sample, sequenced in a study of OX40 agonist ivuxolimab in advanced cancers. TCRdb's table, derived via immunoSEQ multiplex PCR, lists solely in-frame clones and lacks some. The sample shows 45,000 to 60,000 clones, about four fifths of them seen only once. The specimen comprised CD4+ or CD8+ T cells sorted from blood, sampled in a trial of the OX40 agonist ivuxolimab. All receptors come from an adult with an advanced solid tumor such as melanoma, head and neck, liver or kidney cancer.

This clone was seen a handful of times. This rearrangement joins TRBV11-3 to TRBJ2-2; TRBD2 agrees at 7 bases. The J segment lost 4 bases and the V segment lost 1 base, leaving 6 bases of the junction unmatched. This CDR3 is 16 amino acids long. In germline, CDR1 is SGHNT, CDR2 YENEEA. In DNA, the CDR3 is TGTGCCAGCAGCTTAGTTAAGGGGAGGGCCACCGGGGAGCTGTTTTTT. Protein: CASSLVKGRATGELFF. Variable domain in full (rest from reference TRBV11-3 and TRBJ2-2): EAGVVQSPRYKIIEKKQPVAFWCNPISGHNTLYWYLQNLGQGPELLIRYENEEAVDDSQLPKDRFSAERLKGVDSTLKIQPAELGDSAVYLCASSLVKGRATGELFFGEGSRLTVL.

This chain joins TRBV27 and TRBJ1-2, with a weak D call TRBD1 (6 bases). The germline V gene encodes CDR1 MNHEY and CDR2 SMNVEV (reference sequence). The CDR3 is made up of 15 amino acids. With 4 bases removed from V and 2 bases from J, the gap between germline ends came to 14 bases. The CDR3 sequence is CASSSPERGNYGYTF. The CDR3 DNA reads TGTGCCAGCAGTTCCCCTGAGAGGGGGAACTATGGCTACACCTTC.

This clone was picked up one time. The chain links TRBV6-1 to TRBJ1-4; 10 nucleotides line up with TRBD1. CDR1 MNHNS and CDR2 SASEGT come from the germline V gene. The CDR3 spans 15 residues. V was clipped by 7 bases and J by 8 bases; unmatched bases: 10. CDR3 nucleotide sequence: TGTGCCAGCAAGACAGGGGGCGGCGGGAGGGAAAAACTGTTTTTT. This gives the protein CASKTGGGGREKLFF.

V is TRBV19 and J is TRBJ1-4; D possibly corresponds to TRBD1 (5 bases). CDR1 and CDR2 from the germline V gene are LNHDA and SQIVND (reference sequence). V gave up 3 bases and J gave up 7 bases, with 12 bases separating them. The length of the CDR3 is 14 residues. CDR3 residues: CASSIAGGSEKLFF. The CDR3 nucleotides are TGTGCCAGTAGTATCGCGGGGGGAAGTGAAAAACTGTTTTTT.

In nucleotides, the CDR3 is TGTGCCAGCAGCTTGTTGAGGGATCGTGAAAAACTGTTTTTT. Translating it yields CASSLLRDREKLFF. This sequence joins TRBV5-6 and TRBJ1-4; D is unclear. The CDR3 totals 14 residues. The germline gives CDR1 SGHDT, CDR2 YYEEEE. The V end lost 1 base, the J end lost 7 bases, and 11 bases lay between the germline ends.

For this clone: A junction end diverges from the germline sequence, so it may reflect a read error. The chain employs TRBV18 and TRBJ1-1; possible D gene TRBD1, 6 bases. The V gene's germline CDR1 is KGHSH and CDR2 LQKENI. CDR3 length equals 12 residues. DNA for the CDR3: TGTGCCAGCTCTCCACAGGGAACTGAAGCTTTCTTT. Encoded protein: CASSPQGTEAFF.

This clone was observed a few times. Other nucleotide sequences in the sample specify the same CDR3. The chain has TRBV5-1 and TRBJ1-4, with 8 bases fitting TRBD1. Germline CDR1 is SGHRS and CDR2 is YFSETQ. Trimming took 4 bases from V and 4 from J; bases not matched to a gene: 3. The CDR3 totals 14 residues. The CDR3 spells CASSGTGLNEKLFF. The CDR3 DNA sequence: TGCGCCAGCAGCGGGACAGGCCTTAATGAAAAACTGTTTTTT.

The chain couples TRBV7-2 to TRBJ2-3, with D perhaps TRBD2 (6 bases). The CDR3 runs 17 residues. Germline V gene sequence: CDR1 SGHTA, CDR2 FQGNSA. Trimming cost V 3 bases and J 4 bases, with 20 bases left between them. CDR3 in amino acids: CASSFPPLGGVADTQYF. As DNA, the CDR3 is TGTGCCAGCAGCTTCCCCCCCCTCGGGGGAGTAGCAGATACGCAGTATTTT.

This chain uses TRBV13 with TRBJ1-1; 10 bases are shared with TRBD1. Germline V CDR1 and CDR2: PRHDT, FYEKMQ (reference sequence). V was pared by 5 bases and J by 1 base, with 4 bases of the junction left unmatched. The CDR3 is 15 amino acids. CDR3 protein: CASSDRGRGNTEAFF. CDR3 in DNA: TGTGCCAGCAGCGACAGGGGGCGGGGGAACACTGAAGCTTTCTTT.

CDR3 DNA: TGTGCCACCAGCTTCCGACTAGCGGGACACACAGATACGCAGTATTTT. Its protein product is CATSFRLAGHTDTQYF. The genes are TRBV15 and TRBJ2-3; TRBD2 aligns across 11 bases. The V gene's germline CDR1 is LNHNV and CDR2 YYDKDF (reference sequence). V dropped 5 bases and J dropped 2; count of bases not matched to a gene: 6. CDR3 length: 16 amino acids.

The chain carries TRBV7-8 and TRBJ2-3; no clear D gene. The germline V gene encodes CDR1 SGHVS and CDR2 FQNEAQ. The CDR3 is 14 residues long. Trimming removed 2 bases from V and 9 bases from J, with 15 bases in between. The CDR3 here is CASSLLGQQGTQYF. The CDR3 bases are TGTGCCAGCAGCTTATTAGGGCAGCAAGGCACGCAGTATTTT.

CDR3 loop: CASSQGYEQYF. The DNA for the CDR3 is TGTGCCAGCTCACAGGGCTACGAGCAGTACTTC. The V gene is TRBV18, the J gene TRBJ2-7; D remains ambiguous. Germline V gene data show CDR1 as KGHSH and CDR2 as LQKENI. Trimming removed 4 bases from V and 3 bases from J, with 4 bases in between. CDR3 length: 11 residues.

This chain links TRBV7-3 with TRBJ2-1; 9 positions match TRBD2. CDR1 is SGHTA, CDR2 FQGTGA, per germline. This CDR3 is 13 amino acids long. The J segment lost 9 bases and the V segment lost 3 bases, leaving 3 bases of the junction unmatched. As DNA, the CDR3 is TGTGCCAGCAGCTTGCGGGAGGGCCGTGAGCAGTTCTTC. Amino acids: CASSLREGREQFF.

The rearrangement joins TRBV28 to TRBJ1-2; 8 nucleotides agree with TRBD1. The CDR3 totals 15 residues. Germline V gene sequence: CDR1 MDHEN, CDR2 SYDVKM. V lost 5 bases, J lost 3 bases, and 8 bases stayed unmatched. CDR3 nucleotide sequence: TGTGCCAGCAGTACCGAGGGACAGGTTTACTATGGCTACACCTTC. It translates to CASSTEGQVYYGYTF.

V gene TRBV28 combines with J gene TRBJ2-6; D remains unclear. The CDR3 spans 15 residues. V gave up 2 bases and J gave up 3 bases, with 8 bases separating them. Germline assignment: CDR1 MDHEN and CDR2 SYDVKM. CDR3 in DNA: TGTGCCAGCAGTTTAGCTGGGTTTGGGGCCAACGTCCTGACTTTC. Translated: CASSLAGFGANVLTF.